A single sample gave rise to the 26 T cell receptor beta chains below, sequenced in a study of T cells in Graves' hyperthyroidism and ophthalmopathy. Amplification of TCR beta CDR3 regions used RNA as the template. The TCR CDR3 first-round RT-PCR relied on the HTBI primer set. From the multiplex PCR reads, TCRdb called clonotypes with MiXCR, one entry per CDR3 protein. The table has about 720,000 distinct CDR3 sequences, roughly a sixth seen once. Material: blood. The receptor set was obtained from a woman aged 45-65 years with Graves' hyperthyroidism that later progressed to Graves' ophthalmopathy.

The chain combines TRBV14 with TRBJ1-6; D gene uncertain. CDR1 and CDR2 (germline): SGHDN, FVKESK. Between the trimmed V and J ends, which lost 3 bases and 7 bases, there was a span of 7 bases. This CDR3 has 13 amino acids. The CDR3 coding sequence is TGTGCCAGCAGCCATACGTTAAATTCACCCCTCCACTTT. This codes for CASSHTLNSPLHF.

This clonotype was counted a few times. J is TRBJ2-2 and V is TRBV6-2 or TRBV6-3; 11 bases line up with TRBD2. Germline V gene data show CDR1 as MNHEY and CDR2 as SVGEGT. The CDR3 has 18 residues. V lost 2 bases, J lost 1 base, and 6 bases stayed unmatched. The CDR3 DNA is TGTGCCAGCAGTTACATACTAGCGGGGGACCTGAACACCGGGGAGCTGTTTTTT. Translating it yields CASSYILAGDLNTGELFF.

This clonotype was counted between two and nine times. The rearrangement joins TRBV2 to TRBJ2-2; 7 nucleotides agree with TRBD1. CDR1 and CDR2 (germline): SNHLY, FYNNEI. V was pared by 6 bases and J by 6 bases, with 7 bases of the junction left unmatched. The length of the CDR3 is 14 residues. CDR3 bases: TGTGCCAGCAGGGGTATGACAGGGTCCGGGGAGCTGTTTTTT. This gives the protein CASRGMTGSGELFF.

This clonotype was seen a handful of times. V and J are TRBV27 and TRBJ1-5, with D perhaps TRBD1 (6 bases). V dropped 4 bases and J dropped 7 bases, with 17 bases sitting between them. CDR1 MNHEY and CDR2 SMNVEV come from the germline V gene (reference sequence). This CDR3 is built from 15 residues. The CDR3 DNA follows: TGTGCCAGCAGTTCCTACTCGGGGGGCGGACAGCCCCAGCATTTT. Protein product: CASSSYSGGGQPQHF.

This clonotype was counted ten times or more. The chain couples TRBV2 to TRBJ1-2; possible D gene TRBD1, 5 bases. Germline CDR1 is SNHLY and CDR2 is FYNNEI. This CDR3 spans 14 amino acids. With 6 bases removed from V and 8 bases from J, the gap between germline ends came to 19 bases. The CDR3 loop reads CASRPREGWEGYTF. The CDR3 nucleotides are TGTGCCAGCAGACCCAGGGAGGGCTGGGAAGGCTACACCTTC.

This clonotype was detected only a few times. V and J are TRBV4-2 and TRBJ2-3; TRBD2 agrees at 9 bases. The CDR3 is 19 amino acids. V was pared by 0 bases and J by 5 bases, with 15 bases of the junction left unmatched. Germline lookup yields CDR1 LGHNA and CDR2 YNFKEQ. CDR3 loop: CASSQDLASGTHRGDTQYF. For the CDR3, the DNA is TGTGCCAGCAGCCAAGATCTGGCTAGCGGGACCCACCGGGGAGATACGCAGTATTTT.

The chain joins TRBV19 to TRBJ1-1, with 9 positions matching TRBD1. CDR3 length: 17 residues. V was pared by 6 bases and J by 7 bases, with 18 bases of the junction left unmatched. Germline V gene data show CDR1 as LNHDA and CDR2 as SQIVND (reference sequence). The CDR3 DNA reads as TGTGCCAGTAGCAAAGGGACAGGGTTCCCCGAGATCCGTGAAGCTTTCTTT. Translation gives CASSKGTGFPEIREAFF.

This clonotype was detected many times. The chain uses TRBV5-6 and TRBJ1-1; no definite D call. CDR3 length: 15 amino acids. Germline V CDR1 and CDR2: SGHDT, YYEEEE. Between the trimmed V and J ends, which lost 1 base and 1 base, there was a span of 11 bases. This chain's CDR3 is CASSLRSLPNTEAFF. Here the CDR3 DNA reads TGTGCCAGCAGCTTGCGGTCACTCCCGAACACTGAAGCTTTCTTT.

This sequence joins TRBV6-1 and TRBJ1-6; D not certain. Germline CDR1 is MNHNS and CDR2 is SASEGT. This CDR3 comprises 12 residues. V was trimmed by 7 bases and J by 8 bases, leaving 9 bases between them. CDR3 protein: CASTRTDSPLHF. CDR3 sequence (DNA): TGTGCCAGCACCAGGACCGATTCACCCCTCCACTTT.

V usage is TRBV27 and J usage is TRBJ1-2; weak D call: TRBD1 (5 bases). CDR3 size: 13 residues. Trimming removed 2 bases from V and 7 bases from J, with 11 bases in between. Germline lookup yields CDR1 MNHEY and CDR2 SMNVEV (reference sequence). This CDR3 is CASSLKGASGYTF. The CDR3 nucleotides are TGTGCCAGCAGTTTAAAAGGGGCGAGTGGCTACACCTTC.

This clonotype was counted between two and nine times. The chain couples TRBV9 to TRBJ1-2; tentatively, D is TRBD1 (5 bases). Deletions cut 0 bases from V and 4 bases from J, with 10 bases between. Germline V gene sequence: CDR1 SGDLS, CDR2 YYNGEE. The CDR3 consists of 14 residues. CDR3 sequence: CASSVGGSLYGYTF. In DNA form, the CDR3 reads TGTGCCAGCAGCGTAGGGGGGAGCCTCTATGGCTACACCTTC.

The CDR3 loop reads CASSPRDRGGEQFF. In DNA, the CDR3 is TGTGCCAGCAGTCCCCGGGACAGGGGAGGTGAGCAGTTCTTC. V is TRBV12-3 or TRBV12-4 and J is TRBJ2-1; 10 positions agree with TRBD1. This CDR3 has 14 residues. With V trimmed by 5 bases and J by 9 bases, 7 bases remained unmatched.

This clonotype has a count of ten or more. The V call is TRBV3-1, the J call TRBJ1-2; D unresolved. Germline V gene sequence: CDR1 LGHDT, CDR2 YNNKEL (reference sequence). V was trimmed by 0 bases and J by 4 bases, leaving 6 bases between them. The CDR3 runs to 13 residues. The CDR3 nucleotides read TGTGCCAGCAGCCAAGAAAACAGCTATGGCTACACCTTC. As protein: CASSQENSYGYTF.

This clonotype appeared once. The rearrangement uses TRBV11-2 and TRBJ1-2; D not resolved. CDR1 is SGHAT, CDR2 FQNNGV, per germline. With 0 bases removed from V and 3 bases from J, the gap between germline ends came to 8 bases. The CDR3 contains 14 residues. Here the CDR3 reads CASSLEGSDYGYTF. CDR3 in DNA: TGTGCCAGCAGCTTAGAGGGGTCAGACTATGGCTACACCTTC.

This clonotype was counted a few times. An end of the junction differs from the germline gene, which may be a read error. J is TRBJ1-2 and V is TRBV6-1; 7 nucleotides line up with TRBD1. This CDR3 is built from 16 residues. Per germline, CDR1 MNHNS and CDR2 SASEGT. The CDR3 nucleotides are TGTGCCAGCAGGGAAGACAGGGAGAGTATCCGCTATGGCTACACCTTC. Amino acid sequence: CASREDRESIRYGYTF.

In its sample, this clonotype was seen many times. CDR3 in DNA: TGCGCCAGCAGCCCAACAGGGGGCCTAGGAGGGGTCACTGAAGCTTTCTTT. Amino acid sequence: CASSPTGGLGGVTEAFF. The chain employs TRBV5-1 and TRBJ1-1; the match to TRBD1 covers 9 bases. V trimming: 4 bases; J trimming: 4 bases; junction bases outside the gene matches: 14. The CDR3 runs to 17 residues. The V gene's germline CDR1 is SGHRS and CDR2 YFSETQ.

CDR3 amino acids: CASSSAQGARGRDTQYF. In nucleotides, the CDR3 is TGTGCCAGCAGTTCGGCACAGGGGGCGCGAGGAAGAGATACGCAGTATTTT. The chain uses TRBV28 and TRBJ2-3; 9 bases line up with TRBD1. V shed 4 bases, J shed 5 bases, and the junction held 13 bases outside the gene matches. The germline CDR1 and CDR2 sequences are MDHEN and SYDVKM. The CDR3 is 17 residues long.

Many counts were recorded for this clonotype. This chain joins TRBV18 and TRBJ2-7, with D tentatively TRBD1 (6 bases). V was clipped by 1 base and J by 0 bases, with 7 bases between them. Germline V gives CDR1 KGHSH, CDR2 LQKENI. The length of the CDR3 is 14 residues. The DNA of the CDR3 is TGTGCCAGCTCACCACGGGACACCTCCTACGAGCAGTACTTC. Residues: CASSPRDTSYEQYF.

This clonotype was detected a few times. The chain recombines TRBV7-6 with TRBJ2-1; D unclear. The CDR3 totals 16 residues. Per the germline V gene, CDR1 is SGHVS and CDR2 is FNYEAQ. V was cut by 2 bases and J by 4 bases, with 15 bases left in between. The CDR3 DNA is TGTGCCAGCAGCTTACAGACCGGGCTGACTTACAATGAGCAGTTCTTC. It is translated as CASSLQTGLTYNEQFF. Supplemented by reference TRBV7-6 and TRBJ2-1, the full variable domain reads GAGVSQSPRYKVTKRGQDVALRCDPISGHVSLYWYRQALGQGPEFLTYFNYEAQQDKSGLPNDRFSAERPEGSISTLTIQRTEQRDSAMYRCASSLQTGLTYNEQFFGPGTRLTVL.

This clonotype was observed many times. The V gene is TRBV12-3 or TRBV12-4, the J gene TRBJ1-5; D not certain. The V end was cut by 3 bases, the J end by 3 bases, with 9 bases between. The CDR3 extends over 14 amino acids. The CDR3 here is CASSLGQNNQPQHF. The CDR3 DNA is TGTGCCAGCAGTTTGGGCCAGAACAATCAGCCCCAGCATTTT.

This clonotype has a count of ten or more. The V gene is TRBV12-3 or TRBV12-4, the J gene TRBJ1-2; possibly TRBD1 for D (6 bases). Trimming left V 6 bases short and J 7 bases short, with 18 bases between. This CDR3 is built from 14 residues. The CDR3 sequence: CASSGGPKSPGYTF. CDR3 in DNA: TGTGCCAGCAGCGGGGGGCCAAAAAGCCCTGGCTACACCTTC.

The chain links TRBV29-1 to TRBJ2-3; TRBD1 aligns across 7 bases. The CDR3 loop spans 14 amino acids. CDR1 is SQVTM, CDR2 ANQGSEA, per germline. V lost 3 bases to trimming and J lost 1 base; unmatched junction nucleotides: 4. DNA for the CDR3: TGCAGCGTTGATGCGCAGGGGGGCACAGATACGCAGTATTTT. It encodes CSVDAQGGTDTQYF.

This clonotype was observed at least ten times. V gene TRBV20-1 combines with J gene TRBJ2-7; D gene unclear. This CDR3 region has 14 residues. V shed 5 bases and J shed 2 bases, with 16 bases lying between them. Germline assignment: CDR1 DFQATT and CDR2 SNEGSKA (reference sequence). The CDR3 nucleotides are TGCAGTGCTCGGACCTACGGCTCAACCTACGAGCAGTACTTC. Translation: CSARTYGSTYEQYF.

This clonotype was seen repeatedly, ten times or more. This chain connects TRBV3-1 to TRBJ1-1; D is uncertain. The germline V and J ends were trimmed by 8 bases and 1 base, with 11 bases remaining between them. CDR3 length: 13 residues. The germline gives CDR1 LGHDT, CDR2 YNNKEL (reference sequence). Here the CDR3 reads CASSQTENTEAFF. In nucleotides, the CDR3 is TGTGCCAGCTCACAAACAGAGAACACTGAAGCTTTCTTT.

This clonotype was counted a few times. The chain has TRBV24-1 and TRBJ2-2; no clear D. Germline CDR1 reads KGHDR; CDR2 reads SFDVKD. This CDR3 region has 13 residues. V was pared by 4 bases and J by 3 bases, with 5 bases between. The CDR3 nucleotides are TGTGCCACCAGTGAAGTCTACACCGGGGAGCTGTTTTTT. Translated: CATSEVYTGELFF.

This clonotype came up many times. The chain is built from TRBV20-1 and TRBJ1-5; possibly TRBD1 for D (5 bases). The CDR3 covers 14 residues. Deletions cut 6 bases from V and 4 bases from J, with 16 bases between. CDR1 and CDR2 from the germline V gene are DFQATT and SNEGSKA (reference sequence). CDR3 region: CSARTGQQNQPQHF. CDR3 nucleotide sequence: TGCAGTGCCCGGACGGGGCAACAAAATCAGCCCCAGCATTTT.